In its sample, the clone carrying this T cell receptor (beta chain) was seen once. Its specificity is unknown. This specimen comes from a study of OX40 agonist ivuxolimab in advanced cancers. Points from the study as a whole: Partial responders dosed at 0.1-3.0 mg/kg displayed clonal expansion ranking among the lowest.

Germline V lookup: CDR1 MNHEY, CDR2 SVGAGI. The CDR3 has 14 residues. The ends were cut back, 6 bases at V and 0 bases at J, with 6 bases in the middle. The table came from immunoSEQ multiplex PCR; TCRdb's copy has only in-frame clones and leaves some out. Here the sample spans about 68,000 clones, about nine tenths being singletons. This sample comprised CD4+ or CD8+ T cells sorted from blood, obtained in a trial of the OX40 agonist ivuxolimab. The chain uses TRBV6-5 and TRBJ2-6; D gene uncertain. The clonotype was recovered from an adult with an advanced solid tumor such as melanoma, head and neck, liver or kidney cancer. The CDR3 here is CASSRFSGANVLTF. The CDR3 nucleotides are TGTGCCAGCAGCCGATTCTCTGGGGCCAACGTCCTGACTTTC.